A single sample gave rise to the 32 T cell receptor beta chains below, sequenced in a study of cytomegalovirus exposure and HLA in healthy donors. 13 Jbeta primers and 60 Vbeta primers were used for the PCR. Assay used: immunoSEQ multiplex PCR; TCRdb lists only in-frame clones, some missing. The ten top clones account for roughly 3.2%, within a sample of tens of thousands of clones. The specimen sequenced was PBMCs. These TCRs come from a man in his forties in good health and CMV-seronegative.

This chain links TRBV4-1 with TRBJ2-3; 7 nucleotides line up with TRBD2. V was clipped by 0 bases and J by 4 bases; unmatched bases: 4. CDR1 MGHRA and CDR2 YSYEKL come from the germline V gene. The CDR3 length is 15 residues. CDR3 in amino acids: CASSQEGSGSDTQYF. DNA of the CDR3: TGCGCCAGCAGCCAAGAGGGTAGCGGGTCAGATACGCAGTATTTT.

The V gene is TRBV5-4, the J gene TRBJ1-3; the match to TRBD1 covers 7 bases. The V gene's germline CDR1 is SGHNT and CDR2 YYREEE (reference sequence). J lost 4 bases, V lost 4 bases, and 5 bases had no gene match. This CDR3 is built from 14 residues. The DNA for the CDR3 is TGTGCCAGCAGCCAGGGGGGCCCAGGAAACACCATATATTTT. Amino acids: CASSQGGPGNTIYF.

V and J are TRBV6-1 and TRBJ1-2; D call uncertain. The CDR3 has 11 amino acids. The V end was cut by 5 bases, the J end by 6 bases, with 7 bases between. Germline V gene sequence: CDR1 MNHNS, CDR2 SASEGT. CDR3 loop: CASSPLDGYTF. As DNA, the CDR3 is TGTGCCAGCAGTCCCCTTGATGGCTACACCTTC.

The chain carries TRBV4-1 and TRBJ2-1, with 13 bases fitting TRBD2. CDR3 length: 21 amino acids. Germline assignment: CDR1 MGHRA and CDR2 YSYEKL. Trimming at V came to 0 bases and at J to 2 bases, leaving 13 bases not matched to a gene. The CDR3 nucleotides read TGCGCCAGCAGCCAAGATCGACTAGCGGGAGGTACGAATATTCCCTACAATGAGCAGTTCTTC. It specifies CASSQDRLAGGTNIPYNEQFF.

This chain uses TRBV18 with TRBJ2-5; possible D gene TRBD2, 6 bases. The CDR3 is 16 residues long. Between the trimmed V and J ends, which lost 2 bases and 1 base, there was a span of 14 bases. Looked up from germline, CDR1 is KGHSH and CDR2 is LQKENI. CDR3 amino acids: CASSPLAGRTQETQYF. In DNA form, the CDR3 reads TGTGCCAGCTCACCATTGGCAGGGAGGACCCAAGAGACCCAGTACTTC.

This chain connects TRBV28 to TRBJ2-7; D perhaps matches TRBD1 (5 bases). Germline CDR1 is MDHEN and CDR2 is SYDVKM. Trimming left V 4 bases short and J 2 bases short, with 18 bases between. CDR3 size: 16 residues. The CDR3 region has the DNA TGTGCCAGCAGTTCCCCTGCCGCTGGGGCGGCCTACGAGCAGTACTTC. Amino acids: CASSSPAAGAAYEQYF.

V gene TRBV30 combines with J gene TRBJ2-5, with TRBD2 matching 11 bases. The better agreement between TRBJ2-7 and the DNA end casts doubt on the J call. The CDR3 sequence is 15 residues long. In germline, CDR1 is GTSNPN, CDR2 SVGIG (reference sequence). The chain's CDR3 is CAWSVPLAGVYEQYF. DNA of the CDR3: TGTGCCTGGAGTGTACCACTAGCGGGAGTTTACGAGCAGTACTTC.

This CDR3 is CASSLAGFTDTQYF. Written as DNA, the CDR3 is TGTGCCAGCAGCTTGGCAGGCTTCACAGATACGCAGTATTTT. This chain connects TRBV5-4 to TRBJ2-3; unclear D gene. Germline V CDR1 and CDR2: SGHNT, YYREEE (reference sequence). This CDR3 is built from 14 residues. The V end was cut by 0 bases, the J end by 2 bases, with 7 bases between.

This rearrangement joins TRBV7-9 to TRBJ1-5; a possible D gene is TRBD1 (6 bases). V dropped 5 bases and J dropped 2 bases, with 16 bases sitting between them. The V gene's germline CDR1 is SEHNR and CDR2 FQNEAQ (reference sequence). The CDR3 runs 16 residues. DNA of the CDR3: TGTGCCAGCAGCCTTGACAGGCCCTCCCGCAATCAGCCCCAGCATTTT. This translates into CASSLDRPSRNQPQHF.

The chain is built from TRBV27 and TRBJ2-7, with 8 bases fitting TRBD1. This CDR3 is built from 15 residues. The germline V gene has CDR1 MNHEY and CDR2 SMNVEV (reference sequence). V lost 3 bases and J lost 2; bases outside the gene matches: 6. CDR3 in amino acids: CASSFLDRGPYEQYF. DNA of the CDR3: TGTGCCAGCAGTTTCCTTGACAGGGGACCCTACGAGCAGTACTTC.

In DNA form, the CDR3 reads TGCGCCAGCAGCGTCCATCTTACAGGGGGCCTCGGGGAGCTGTTTTTT. It specifies CASSVHLTGGLGELFF. The V gene is TRBV4-3, the J gene TRBJ2-2; the match to TRBD1 covers 9 bases. V was clipped by 5 bases and J by 7 bases; unmatched bases: 11. CDR3 size: 16 residues. CDR1 is LGHNA and CDR2 is YSLEER in the germline V gene.

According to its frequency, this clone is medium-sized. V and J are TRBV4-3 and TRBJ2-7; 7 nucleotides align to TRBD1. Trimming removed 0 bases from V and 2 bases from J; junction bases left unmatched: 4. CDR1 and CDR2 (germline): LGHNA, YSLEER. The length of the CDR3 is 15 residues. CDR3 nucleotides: TGCGCCAGCAGCCAAGACGCAGGGGGAACCTACGAGCAGTACTTC. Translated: CASSQDAGGTYEQYF.

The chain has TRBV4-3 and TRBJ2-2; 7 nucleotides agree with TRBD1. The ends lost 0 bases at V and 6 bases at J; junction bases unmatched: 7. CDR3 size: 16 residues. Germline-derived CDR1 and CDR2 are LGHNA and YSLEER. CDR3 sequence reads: CASSQDYNRGSGELFF. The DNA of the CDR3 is TGCGCCAGCAGCCAAGATTACAACAGGGGATCCGGGGAGCTGTTTTTT.

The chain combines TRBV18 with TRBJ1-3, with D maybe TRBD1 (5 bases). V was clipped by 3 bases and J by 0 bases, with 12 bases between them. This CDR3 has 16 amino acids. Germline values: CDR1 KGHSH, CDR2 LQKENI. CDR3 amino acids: CASSPFDSSSGNTIYF. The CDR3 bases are TGTGCCAGCTCACCGTTCGACAGCTCCTCTGGAAACACCATATATTTT.

CDR3 in DNA: TGTGCCAGCAGTTATACTAGCGGGAGGTTTGCAGATACGCAGTATTTT. Its protein product is CASSYTSGRFADTQYF. This chain joins TRBV5-6 and TRBJ2-3; 12 positions match TRBD2. V trimming: 5 bases; J trimming: 4 bases; junction bases outside the gene matches: 8. This CDR3 has 16 residues. Germline CDR1 SGHDT, CDR2 YYEEEE.

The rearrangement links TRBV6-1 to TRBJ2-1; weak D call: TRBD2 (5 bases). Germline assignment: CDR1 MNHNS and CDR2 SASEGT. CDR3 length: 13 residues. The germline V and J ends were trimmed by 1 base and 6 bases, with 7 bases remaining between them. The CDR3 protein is CASSEGGPNEQFF. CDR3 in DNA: TGTGCCAGCAGTGAAGGAGGGCCCAATGAGCAGTTCTTC.

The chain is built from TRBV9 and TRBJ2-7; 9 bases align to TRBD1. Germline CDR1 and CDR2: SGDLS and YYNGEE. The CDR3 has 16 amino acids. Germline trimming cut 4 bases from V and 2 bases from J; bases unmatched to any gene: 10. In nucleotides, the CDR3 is TGTGCCAGCAGCCCACGAGGACAGGGGTCCGCCTACGAGCAGTACTTC. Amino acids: CASSPRGQGSAYEQYF. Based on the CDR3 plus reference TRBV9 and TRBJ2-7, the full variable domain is DSGVTQTPKHLITATGQRVTLRCSPRSGDLSVYWYQQSLDQGLQFLIQYYNGEERAKGNILERFSAQQFPDLHSELNLSSLELGDSALYFCASSPRGQGSAYEQYFGPGTRLTVT.

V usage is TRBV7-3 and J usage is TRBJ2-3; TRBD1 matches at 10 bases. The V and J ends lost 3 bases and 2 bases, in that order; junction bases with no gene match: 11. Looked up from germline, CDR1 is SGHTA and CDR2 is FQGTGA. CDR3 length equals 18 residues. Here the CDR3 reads CASSLGQGTGAYTDTQYF. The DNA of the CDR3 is TGTGCCAGCAGCTTGGGGCAGGGGACAGGGGCTTACACAGATACGCAGTATTTT.

CDR3 DNA: TGTGCCTGGAGTCTCTGGGGGACAGGGCATGAAAAACTGTTTTTT. It yields the protein CAWSLWGTGHEKLFF. The genes are TRBV30 and TRBJ1-4, with TRBD1 matching 9 bases. The CDR3 length is 15 residues. Unmatched junction bases numbered 7, after V lost 2 bases and J lost 6 bases. Per germline, CDR1 GTSNPN and CDR2 SVGIG (reference sequence).

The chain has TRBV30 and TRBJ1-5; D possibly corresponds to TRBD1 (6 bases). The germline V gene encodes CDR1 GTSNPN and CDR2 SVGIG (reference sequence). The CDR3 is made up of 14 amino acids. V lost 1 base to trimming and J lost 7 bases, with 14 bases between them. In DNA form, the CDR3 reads TGTGCCTGGAGTGCACAGGGTCCCATCCAGCCCCAGCATTTT. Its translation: CAWSAQGPIQPQHF.

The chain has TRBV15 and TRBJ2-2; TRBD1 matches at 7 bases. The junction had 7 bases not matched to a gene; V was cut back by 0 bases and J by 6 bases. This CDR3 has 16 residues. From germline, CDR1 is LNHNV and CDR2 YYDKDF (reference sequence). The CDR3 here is CATSRDDTGAPGELFF. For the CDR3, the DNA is TGTGCCACCAGCAGAGATGACACAGGGGCACCCGGGGAGCTGTTTTTT.

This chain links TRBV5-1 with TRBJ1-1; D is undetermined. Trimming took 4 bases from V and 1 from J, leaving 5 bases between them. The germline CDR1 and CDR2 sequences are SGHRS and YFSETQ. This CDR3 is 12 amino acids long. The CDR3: CASSIQNTEAFF. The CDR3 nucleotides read TGCGCCAGCAGCATACAGAACACTGAAGCTTTCTTT.

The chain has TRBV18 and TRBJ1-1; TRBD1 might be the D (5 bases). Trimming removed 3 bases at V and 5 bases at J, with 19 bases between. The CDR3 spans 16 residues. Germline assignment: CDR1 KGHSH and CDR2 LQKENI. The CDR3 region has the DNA TGTGCCAGCTCACCGCAACGCGGGGCCCCTAATACTGAAGCTTTCTTT. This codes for CASSPQRGAPNTEAFF.

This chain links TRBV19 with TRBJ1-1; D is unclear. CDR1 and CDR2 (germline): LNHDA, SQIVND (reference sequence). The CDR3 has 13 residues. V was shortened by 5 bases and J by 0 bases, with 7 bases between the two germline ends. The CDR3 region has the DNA TGTGCCAGTAGTTCTTTTATGAACACTGAAGCTTTCTTT. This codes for CASSSFMNTEAFF. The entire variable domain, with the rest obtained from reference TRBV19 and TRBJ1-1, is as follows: DGGITQSPKYLFRKEGQNVTLSCEQNLNHDAMYWYRQDPGQGLRLIYYSQIVNDFQKGDIAEGYSVSREKKESFPLTVTSAQKNPTAFYLCASSSFMNTEAFFGQGTRLTVV.

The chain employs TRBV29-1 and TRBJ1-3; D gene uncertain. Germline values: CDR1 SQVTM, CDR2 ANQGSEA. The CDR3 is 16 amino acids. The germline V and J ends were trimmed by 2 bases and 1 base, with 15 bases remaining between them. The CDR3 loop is CSVESTRAGSGNTIYF. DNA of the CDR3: TGCAGCGTTGAATCAACCCGCGCGGGGTCTGGAAACACCATATATTTT.

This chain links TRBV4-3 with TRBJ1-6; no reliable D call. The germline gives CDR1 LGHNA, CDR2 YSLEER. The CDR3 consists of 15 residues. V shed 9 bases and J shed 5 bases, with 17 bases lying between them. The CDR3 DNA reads TGCGCCAGTCACCGTTATTTGGGCGATAATTCACCCCTCCACTTT. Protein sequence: CASHRYLGDNSPLHF.

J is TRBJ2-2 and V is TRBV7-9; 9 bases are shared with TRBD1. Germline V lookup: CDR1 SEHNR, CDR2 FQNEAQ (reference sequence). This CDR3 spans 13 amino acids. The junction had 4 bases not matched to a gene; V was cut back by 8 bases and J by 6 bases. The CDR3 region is CASGTGSAGELFF. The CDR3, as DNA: TGTGCCAGCGGGACAGGGAGTGCCGGGGAGCTGTTTTTT.

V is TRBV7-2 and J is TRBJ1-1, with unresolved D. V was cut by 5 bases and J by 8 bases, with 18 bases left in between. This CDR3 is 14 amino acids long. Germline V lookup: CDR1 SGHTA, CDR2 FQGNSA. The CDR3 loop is CASSPPWRPSEAFF. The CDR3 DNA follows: TGTGCCAGCAGCCCCCCTTGGAGGCCCTCGGAAGCTTTCTTT.

This chain's CDR3 is CAWRRDNSYEQYF. The CDR3 DNA follows: TGTGCCTGGAGACGGGACAACTCCTACGAGCAGTACTTC. This sequence joins TRBV30 and TRBJ2-5; weak D call: TRBD1 (6 bases). The J call may not be correct, given that the DNA end is closer to TRBJ2-7. Germline-derived CDR1 and CDR2 are GTSNPN and SVGIG (reference sequence). The length of the CDR3 is 13 residues.

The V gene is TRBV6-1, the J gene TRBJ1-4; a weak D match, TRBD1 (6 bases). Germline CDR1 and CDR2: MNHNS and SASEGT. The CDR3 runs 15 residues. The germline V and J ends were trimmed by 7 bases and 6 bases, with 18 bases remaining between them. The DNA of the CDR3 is TGTGCCAGCAAACCGGGACATGGTGGAGATGAAAAACTGTTTTTT. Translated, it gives CASKPGHGGDEKLFF.

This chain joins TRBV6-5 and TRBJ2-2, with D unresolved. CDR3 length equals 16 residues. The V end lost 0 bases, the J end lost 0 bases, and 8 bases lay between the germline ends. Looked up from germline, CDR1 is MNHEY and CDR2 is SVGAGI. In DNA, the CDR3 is TGTGCCAGCAGTTACTCGAAAGCCCCGAACACCGGGGAGCTGTTTTTT. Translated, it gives CASSYSKAPNTGELFF.

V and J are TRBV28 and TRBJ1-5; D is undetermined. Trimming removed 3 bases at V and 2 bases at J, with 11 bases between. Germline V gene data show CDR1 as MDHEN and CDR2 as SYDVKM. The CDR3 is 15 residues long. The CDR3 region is CASSFEVIGNQPQHF. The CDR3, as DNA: TGTGCCAGCAGTTTTGAGGTTATCGGCAATCAGCCCCAGCATTTT.